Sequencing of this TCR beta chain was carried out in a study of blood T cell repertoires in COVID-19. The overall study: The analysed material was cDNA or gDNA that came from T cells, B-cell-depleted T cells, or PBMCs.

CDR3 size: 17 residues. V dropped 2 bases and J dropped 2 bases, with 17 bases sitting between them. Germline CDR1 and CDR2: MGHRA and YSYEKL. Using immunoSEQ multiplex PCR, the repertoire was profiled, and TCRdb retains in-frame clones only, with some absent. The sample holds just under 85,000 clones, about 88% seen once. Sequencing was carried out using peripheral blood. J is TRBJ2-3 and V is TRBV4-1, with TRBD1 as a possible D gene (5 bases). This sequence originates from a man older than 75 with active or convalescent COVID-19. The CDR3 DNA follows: TGCGCCAGCAGCCAAAATCCACAGGAAAGGGACACAGATACGCAGTATTTT. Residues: CASSQNPQERDTDTQYF.